This TCR beta chain came from a study of cytomegalovirus exposure and HLA in healthy donors. The overall study: Around 78 million unique TCR sequences came from HLA-typed donors in an early release. Overall study results and limits: Analysis was carried out at a later point, and it linked a missense DCLRE1C variant to TCR beta V- and J-gene trimming. Published work reported that the classifier diagnosed cytomegalovirus status with high specificity and sensitivity. A further, later analysis showed that HLA-associated TCR beta chains (compared with equally common others) were more clonally expanded.

This CDR3 region has 17 residues. Trimming at V came to 3 bases and at J to 4 bases, leaving 13 bases not matched to a gene. CDR1 is SQVTM and CDR2 is ANQGSEA in the germline V gene. Comments on this clone: The antigen is unknown.

Both 60 Vbeta primers and 13 Jbeta primers went into the PCR. Clones were sequenced by immunoSEQ multiplex PCR, and TCRdb holds only the in-frame ones, with some missing. The repertoire holds about 92,000 clones, with around four fifths as singletons. Material: PBMCs. This TCR came from a middle-aged man in good health and CMV-seropositive. The J gene is TRBJ1-2, the V gene TRBV29-1, with 11 bases fitting TRBD1. In DNA form, the CDR3 reads TGCAGCGTTGACGCGCCCGGACAGGGGGCAGTTGGCTATGGCTACACCTTC. Its protein product is CSVDAPGQGAVGYGYTF.